This TCR beta chain stems from a study of a mutant IDH1 vaccine in newly diagnosed glioma. Overall study: The initiation of vaccination occurred 4-6 weeks after radiotherapy alone, or with temozolomide cycles.

The time point is: week 11, during vaccination. With topical imiquimod, each dose of the vaccine consisted of 300 ug of mutant IDH1 20-mer peptide. Comment on this clone: The antigen is not known.

The data were produced by immunoSEQ multiplex PCR, yet TCRdb's version contains in-frame clones alone and is incomplete. The sample contains 30,000 to 45,000 clones, under 90% of which appear only once. This CDR3 is 14 amino acids long. Per the germline V gene, CDR1 is SGHVS and CDR2 is FNYEAQ. V dropped 5 bases and J dropped 0 bases, with 9 bases sitting between them. Study-level points and caveats: Among all patients, vaccine-induced immune responses occurred in approximately 93%.

The chain employs TRBV7-6 and TRBJ2-3; D not resolved. The receptor's source is a woman aged 30 to 39 with glioma. Some clones in this sample may be carry-over from other donors' samples. The sample was peripheral blood mononuclear cells (PBMCs), taken from a glioma patient whose treatment included an IDH1 peptide vaccine. CDR3 in amino acids: CASSPQSSTDTQYF. In nucleotides, the CDR3 is TGTGCCAGCAGCCCCCAGAGTAGCACAGATACGCAGTATTTT.